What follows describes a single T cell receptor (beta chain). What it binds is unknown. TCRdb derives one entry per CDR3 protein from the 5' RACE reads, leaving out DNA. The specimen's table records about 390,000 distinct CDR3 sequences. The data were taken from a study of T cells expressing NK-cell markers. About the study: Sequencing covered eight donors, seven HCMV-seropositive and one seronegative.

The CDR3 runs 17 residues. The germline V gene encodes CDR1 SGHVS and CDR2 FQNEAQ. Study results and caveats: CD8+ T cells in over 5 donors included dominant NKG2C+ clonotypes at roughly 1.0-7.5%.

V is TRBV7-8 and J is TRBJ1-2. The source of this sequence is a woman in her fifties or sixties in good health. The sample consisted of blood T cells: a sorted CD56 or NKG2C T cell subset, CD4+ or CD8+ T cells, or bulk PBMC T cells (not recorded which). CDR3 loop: CASSLARASGGSYGYTF.